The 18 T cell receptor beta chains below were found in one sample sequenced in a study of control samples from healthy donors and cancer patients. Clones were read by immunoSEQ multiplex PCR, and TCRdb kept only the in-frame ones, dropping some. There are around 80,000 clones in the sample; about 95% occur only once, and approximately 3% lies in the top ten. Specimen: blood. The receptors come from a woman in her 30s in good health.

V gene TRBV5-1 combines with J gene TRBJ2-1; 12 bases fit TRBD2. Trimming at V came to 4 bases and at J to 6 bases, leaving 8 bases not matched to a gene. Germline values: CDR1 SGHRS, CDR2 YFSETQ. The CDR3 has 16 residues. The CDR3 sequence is CASSGSSGGASNEQFF. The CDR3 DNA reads TGCGCCAGCAGCGGCTCTAGCGGGGGGGCTTCCAATGAGCAGTTCTTC. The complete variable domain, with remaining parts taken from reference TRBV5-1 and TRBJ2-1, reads KAGVTQTPRYLIKTRGQQVTLSCSPISGHRSVSWYQQTPGQGLQFLFEYFSETQRNKGNFPGRFSGRQFSNSRSEMNVSTLELGDSALYLCASSGSSGGASNEQFFGPGTRLTVL.

The CDR3 here is CASSLWPGPNTEAFF. In DNA form, the CDR3 reads TGTGCCAGCAGTTTATGGCCAGGGCCGAACACTGAAGCTTTCTTT. This chain links TRBV27 with TRBJ1-1, with D perhaps matching TRBD1 (5 bases). Germline lookup yields CDR1 MNHEY and CDR2 SMNVEV (reference sequence). The V gene lost 1 base and the J gene lost 1 base, with 10 bases spanning the gap. The CDR3 has 15 amino acids.

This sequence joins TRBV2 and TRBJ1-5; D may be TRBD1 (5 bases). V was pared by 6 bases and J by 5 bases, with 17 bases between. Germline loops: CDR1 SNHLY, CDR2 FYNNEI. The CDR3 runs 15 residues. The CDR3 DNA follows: TGTGCCAGCAGAGGAGAGACAGCCGGAGATCAGCCCCAGCATTTT. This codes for CASRGETAGDQPQHF.

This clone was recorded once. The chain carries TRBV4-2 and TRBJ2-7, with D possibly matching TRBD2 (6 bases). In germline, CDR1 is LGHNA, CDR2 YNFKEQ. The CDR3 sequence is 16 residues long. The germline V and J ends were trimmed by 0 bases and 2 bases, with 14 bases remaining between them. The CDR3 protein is CASSQDFPGEAYEQYF. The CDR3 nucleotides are TGTGCCAGCAGCCAAGATTTCCCGGGGGAGGCCTACGAGCAGTACTTC.

CDR3 bases: TGTGCCAGTAGTATCAGCGGAGGGTTGAACACTGAAGCTTTCTTT. Amino acid sequence: CASSISGGLNTEAFF. The chain combines TRBV19 with TRBJ1-1, with no clear D. Looked up from germline, CDR1 is LNHDA and CDR2 is SQIVND (reference sequence). This CDR3 has 15 residues. V gave up 3 bases and J gave up 0 bases, with 11 bases separating them.

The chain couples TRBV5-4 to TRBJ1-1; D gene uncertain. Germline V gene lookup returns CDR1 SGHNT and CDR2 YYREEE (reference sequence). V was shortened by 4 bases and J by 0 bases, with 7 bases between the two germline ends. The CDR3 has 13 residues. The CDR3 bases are TGTGCCAGCAGCGGGTCAATGAACACTGAAGCTTTCTTT. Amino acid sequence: CASSGSMNTEAFF.

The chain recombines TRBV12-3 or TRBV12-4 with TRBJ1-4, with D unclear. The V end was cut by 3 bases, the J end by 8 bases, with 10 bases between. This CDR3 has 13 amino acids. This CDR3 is CASSLRAVEKLFF. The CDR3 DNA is TGTGCCAGCAGTTTGAGGGCTGTCGAAAAACTGTTTTTT.

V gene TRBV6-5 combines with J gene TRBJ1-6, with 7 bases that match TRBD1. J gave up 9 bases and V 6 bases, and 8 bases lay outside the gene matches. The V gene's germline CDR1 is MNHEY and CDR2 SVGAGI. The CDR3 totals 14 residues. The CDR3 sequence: CASRLRDSPSPLHF. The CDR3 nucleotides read TGTGCCAGCAGACTCCGGGACAGCCCTTCACCCCTCCACTTT.

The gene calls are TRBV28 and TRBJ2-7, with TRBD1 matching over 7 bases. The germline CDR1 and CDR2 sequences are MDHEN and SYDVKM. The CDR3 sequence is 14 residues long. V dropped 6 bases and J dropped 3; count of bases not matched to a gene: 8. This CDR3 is CASRRPGQNYEQYF. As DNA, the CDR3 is TGTGCCAGCAGACGTCCGGGACAGAACTACGAGCAGTACTTC. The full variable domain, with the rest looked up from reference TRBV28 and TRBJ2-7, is DVKVTQSSRYLVKRTGEKVFLECVQDMDHENMFWYRQDPGLGLRLIYFSYDVKMKEKGDIPEGYSVSREKKERFSLILESASTNQTSMYLCASRRPGQNYEQYFGPGTRLTVT.

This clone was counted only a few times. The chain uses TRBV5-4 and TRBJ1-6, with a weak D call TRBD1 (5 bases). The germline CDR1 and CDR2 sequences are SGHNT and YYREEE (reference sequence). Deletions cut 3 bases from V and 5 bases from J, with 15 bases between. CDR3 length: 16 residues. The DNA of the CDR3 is TGTGCCAGCAGCTCGCCCTTGGGGGGGAATAATTCACCCCTCCACTTT. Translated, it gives CASSSPLGGNNSPLHF. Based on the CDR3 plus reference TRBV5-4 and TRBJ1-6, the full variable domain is ETGVTQSPTHLIKTRGQQVTLRCSSQSGHNTVSWYQQALGQGPQFIFQYYREEENGRGNFPPRFSGLQFPNYSSELNVNALELDDSALYLCASSSPLGGNNSPLHFGNGTRLTVT.

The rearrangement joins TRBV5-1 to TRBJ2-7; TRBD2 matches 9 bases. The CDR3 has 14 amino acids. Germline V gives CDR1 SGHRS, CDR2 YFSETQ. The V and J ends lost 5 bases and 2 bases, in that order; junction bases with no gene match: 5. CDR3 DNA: TGCGCCAGCAGACCTCTAGCGGGGACCTACGAGCAGTACTTC. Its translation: CASRPLAGTYEQYF.

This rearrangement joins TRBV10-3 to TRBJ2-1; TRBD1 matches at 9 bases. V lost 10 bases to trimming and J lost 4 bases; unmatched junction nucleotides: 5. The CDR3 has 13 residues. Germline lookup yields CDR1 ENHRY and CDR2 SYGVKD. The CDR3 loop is CATGQGVYNEQFF. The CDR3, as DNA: TGTGCCACGGGACAGGGTGTTTACAATGAGCAGTTCTTC.

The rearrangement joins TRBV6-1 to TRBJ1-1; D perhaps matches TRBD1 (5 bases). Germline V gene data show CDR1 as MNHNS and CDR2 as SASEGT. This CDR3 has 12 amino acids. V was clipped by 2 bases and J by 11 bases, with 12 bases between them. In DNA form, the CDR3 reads TGTGCCAGCAGTGAACTAGAGGGGCCGGCTTTCTTT. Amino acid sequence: CASSELEGPAFF.

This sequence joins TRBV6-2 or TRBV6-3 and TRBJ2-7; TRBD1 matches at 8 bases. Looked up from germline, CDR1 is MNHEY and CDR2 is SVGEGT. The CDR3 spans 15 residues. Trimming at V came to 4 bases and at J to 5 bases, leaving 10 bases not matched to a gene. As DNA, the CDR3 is TGTGCCAGCAGTTCCACCGGGACAGGCAGCGACGAGCAGTACGTC. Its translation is CASSSTGTGSDEQYV.

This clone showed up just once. The CDR3 coding sequence is TGTGCCATCAGTCGCCAACAGGGGGAACAGCCCCAGCATTTT. Translating it yields CAISRQQGEQPQHF. This chain connects TRBV10-3 to TRBJ1-5; 8 bases agree with TRBD1. The CDR3 contains 14 residues. Germline CDR1 reads ENHRY; CDR2 reads SYGVKD. Losses at the gene ends were 5 bases for V and 7 bases for J; bases not matched to a gene: 7.

This CDR3 reads CASSIRGYTTDTQYF. CDR3 sequence (DNA): TGTGCCAGCAGTATACGGGGGTACACCACAGATACGCAGTATTTT. The V gene is TRBV6-5, the J gene TRBJ2-3; tentatively, D is TRBD2 (6 bases). This CDR3 spans 15 amino acids. V was trimmed by 5 bases and J by 2 bases, leaving 14 bases between them. CDR1 MNHEY and CDR2 SVGAGI come from the germline V gene.

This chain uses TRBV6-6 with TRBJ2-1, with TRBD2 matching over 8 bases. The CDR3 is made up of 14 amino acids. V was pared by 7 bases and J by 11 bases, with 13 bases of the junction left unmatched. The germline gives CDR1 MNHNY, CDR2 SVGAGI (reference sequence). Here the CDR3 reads CASTTGGGARKQFF. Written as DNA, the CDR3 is TGTGCCAGCACCACGGGGGGGGGTGCGCGAAAGCAGTTCTTC.

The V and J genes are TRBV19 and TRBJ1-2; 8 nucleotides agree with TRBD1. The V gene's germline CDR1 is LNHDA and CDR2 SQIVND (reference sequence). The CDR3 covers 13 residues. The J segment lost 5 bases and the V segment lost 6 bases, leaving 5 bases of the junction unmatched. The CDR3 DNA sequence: TGTGCCAGTAGCCCGGGACAGGCGTATGGCTACACCTTC. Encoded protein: CASSPGQAYGYTF.